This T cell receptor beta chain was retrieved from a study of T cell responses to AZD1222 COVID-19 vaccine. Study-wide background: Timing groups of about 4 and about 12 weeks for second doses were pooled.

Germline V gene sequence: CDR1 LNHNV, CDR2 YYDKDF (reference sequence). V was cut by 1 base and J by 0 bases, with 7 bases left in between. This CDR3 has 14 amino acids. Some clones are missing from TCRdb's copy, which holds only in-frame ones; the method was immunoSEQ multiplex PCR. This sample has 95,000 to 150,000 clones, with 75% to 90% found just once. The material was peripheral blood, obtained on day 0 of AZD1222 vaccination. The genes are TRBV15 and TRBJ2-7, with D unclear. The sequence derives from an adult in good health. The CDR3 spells CATSRGRSSYEQYF. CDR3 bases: TGTGCCACCAGCAGAGGAAGGAGCTCCTACGAGCAGTACTTC. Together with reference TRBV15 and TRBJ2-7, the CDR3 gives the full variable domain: DAMVIQNPRYQVTQFGKPVTLSCSQTLNHNVMYWYQQKSSQAPKLLFHYYDKDFNNEADTPDNFQSRRPNTSFCFLDIRSPGLGDTAMYLCATSRGRSSYEQYFGPGTRLTVT.